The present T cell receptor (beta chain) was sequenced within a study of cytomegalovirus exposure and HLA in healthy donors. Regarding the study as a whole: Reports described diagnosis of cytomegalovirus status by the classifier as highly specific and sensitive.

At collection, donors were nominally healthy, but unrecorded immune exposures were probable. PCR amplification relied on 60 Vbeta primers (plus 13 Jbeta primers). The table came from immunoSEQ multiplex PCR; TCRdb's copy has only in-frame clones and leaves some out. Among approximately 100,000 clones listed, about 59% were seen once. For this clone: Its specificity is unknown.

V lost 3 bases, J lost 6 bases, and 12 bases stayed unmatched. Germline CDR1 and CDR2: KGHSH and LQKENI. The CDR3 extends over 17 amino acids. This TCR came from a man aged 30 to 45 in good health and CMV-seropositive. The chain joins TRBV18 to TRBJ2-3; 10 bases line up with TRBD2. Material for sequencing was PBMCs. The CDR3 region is CASSPKSYSGGADTQYF. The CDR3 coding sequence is TGTGCCAGCTCACCCAAAAGCTACAGCGGGGGGGCGGATACGCAGTATTTT.